The clone carrying this T cell receptor (beta chain) was found many times. The target antigen is unknown. The sample is drawn from a study of T cells in Graves' hyperthyroidism and ophthalmopathy. CDR3 length: 14 amino acids. The germline gives CDR1 SQVTM, CDR2 ANQGSEA. Unmatched junction bases numbered 5, after V lost 7 bases and J lost 1 base. Study findings and constraints: In the blood, most expanded thyroid clonotypes above 0.001 appeared as well. A model of 13 V-J pairs discriminated ophthalmopathy from stable hyperthyroidism.

TCR beta CDR3 region amplification was performed from RNA transcripts. The primer set for the first-round RT-PCR of the TCR CDR3 was HTBI. MiXCR, run by TCRdb on the multiplex PCR reads, gives a single entry per CDR3 protein. Among 300,000 to 350,000 distinct CDR3 sequences, 15% to 20% were seen once, and the ten largest hold 15%. Material for sequencing was blood. This sequence originates from a woman aged 40 to 50 with Graves' ophthalmopathy. The chain joins TRBV29-1 to TRBJ2-2, with TRBD2 matching 8 bases. The CDR3 DNA follows: TGCAGCGCTGGGGGACTAGGGAACACCGGGGAGCTGTTTTTT. Amino acids: CSAGGLGNTGELFF.